These 18 T cell receptor beta chains were all obtained from the same sample, sequenced in a study of shared clonotypes between healthy human individuals. Using immunoSEQ multiplex PCR, the repertoire was profiled, and TCRdb retains in-frame clones only, with some absent. The repertoire holds about 2.3 million clones, with 80% to 95% as singletons. Sequenced: naive CD4+ T cells from PBMCs. Subset indicated: CD45RA+ positively selected. The receptor set was obtained from a man aged 18 to 30 in good health. Some clones in this sample may be carry-over from other donors' samples.

V gene TRBV27 combines with J gene TRBJ2-1; 9 positions match TRBD2. V lost 8 bases, J lost 7 bases, and 15 bases stayed unmatched. This CDR3 spans 16 amino acids. Germline-derived CDR1 and CDR2 are MNHEY and SMNVEV (reference sequence). CDR3 bases: TGTGCCAGCGGGTCGTGGGGCAGACTAGCGGTTAATGAGCAGTTCTTC. Its protein is CASGSWGRLAVNEQFF.

This chain links TRBV4-2 with TRBJ2-2; D uncertain. The germline V gene has CDR1 LGHNA and CDR2 YNFKEQ. The CDR3 runs 16 residues. Trimming took off 8 bases at V and 0 bases at J, with 16 bases between the two ends. This CDR3 is CASRVQPNTNTGELFF. CDR3 DNA sequence: TGTGCCAGCCGCGTTCAGCCGAATACGAACACCGGGGAGCTGTTTTTT.

The J gene is TRBJ2-1, the V gene TRBV7-2; TRBD2 matches 7 bases. V was clipped by 5 bases and J by 9 bases; unmatched bases: 16. The germline V gene encodes CDR1 SGHTA and CDR2 FQGNSA. CDR3 size: 16 residues. DNA for the CDR3: TGTGCCAGCAGCGCAGTTGCAATCCGCGCTAGCGGTGAGCAGTTCTTC. Its protein is CASSAVAIRASGEQFF.

This chain links TRBV9 with TRBJ1-1, with D hard to call. The germline CDR1 and CDR2 sequences are SGDLS and YYNGEE. The V and J ends lost 0 bases and 4 bases respectively, with 13 bases between them. The CDR3 runs 15 residues. The CDR3 DNA reads TGTGCCAGCAGCGTAGGTCCTGGGGAAGGCACTGAAGCTTTCTTT. Translation gives CASSVGPGEGTEAFF.

The CDR3 region has the DNA TGCGCCAGCAGCTTGGCACCGGAGAGCGATCAGCCCCAGCATTTT. This sequence encodes CASSLAPESDQPQHF. V usage is TRBV5-1 and J usage is TRBJ1-5; unclear D gene. The V end was cut by 0 bases, the J end by 5 bases, with 12 bases between. CDR1 is SGHRS, CDR2 YFSETQ, per germline. The CDR3 consists of 15 residues.

The chain is built from TRBV28 and TRBJ2-7; D ambiguous. This CDR3 has 13 amino acids. Deletions cut 3 bases from V and 5 bases from J, with 11 bases between. Looked up from germline, CDR1 is MDHEN and CDR2 is SYDVKM. The DNA of the CDR3 is TGTGCCAGCAGTTTCATCGGGTTTGACGAGCAGTACTTC. Amino acid sequence: CASSFIGFDEQYF.

Comments on this clone: The sample has other DNA sequences that encode this CDR3 too. V is TRBV5-6 and J is TRBJ1-2; no clear D gene. The CDR3 length is 12 residues. Germline-derived CDR1 and CDR2 are SGHDT and YYEEEE. V gave up 0 bases and J gave up 5 bases, with 5 bases separating them. The CDR3 loop is CASSLGVYGYTF. As DNA, the CDR3 is TGTGCCAGCAGCTTGGGAGTTTATGGCTACACCTTC.

The V call is TRBV4-3, the J call TRBJ2-3; D might be TRBD2 (6 bases). CDR3 length: 15 residues. V was cut by 2 bases and J by 1 base, with 10 bases left in between. Germline CDR1 and CDR2: LGHNA and YSLEER. The chain's CDR3 is CASSQSLARTDTQYF. DNA of the CDR3: TGCGCCAGCAGCCAATCCCTAGCGCGCACAGATACGCAGTATTTT.

The chain links TRBV5-1 to TRBJ1-1; no reliable D call. The CDR3 is 15 amino acids. V lost 0 bases and J 7 bases, leaving 16 bases between the germline ends. In germline, CDR1 is SGHRS, CDR2 YFSETQ. CDR3 sequence: CASSLAGTRTGEAFF. Here the CDR3 DNA reads TGCGCCAGCAGCTTGGCGGGCACTAGAACCGGTGAAGCTTTCTTT. The variable domain in full, completed from reference TRBV5-1 and TRBJ1-1, reads KAGVTQTPRYLIKTRGQQVTLSCSPISGHRSVSWYQQTPGQGLQFLFEYFSETQRNKGNFPGRFSGRQFSNSRSEMNVSTLELGDSALYLCASSLAGTRTGEAFFGQGTRLTVV.

This chain joins TRBV15 and TRBJ1-5; D perhaps matches TRBD1 (5 bases). This CDR3 comprises 14 residues. The germline CDR1 and CDR2 sequences are LNHNV and YYDKDF (reference sequence). V lost 0 bases and J 11 bases, leaving 14 bases between the germline ends. The CDR3 sequence: CATSREPQAGSQHF. CDR3 in DNA: TGTGCCACCAGCAGAGAGCCCCAGGCAGGGTCCCAGCATTTT.

This clone occurred once. This specimen includes other DNA sequences encoding the same CDR3. V is TRBV6-5 and J is TRBJ2-2; D is uncertain. CDR1 MNHEY and CDR2 SVGAGI come from the germline V gene. The V and J ends lost 2 bases and 5 bases respectively, with 6 bases between them. CDR3 size: 13 residues. The CDR3, as DNA: TGTGCCAGCAGTTACAGGGATACCGGGGAGCTGTTTTTT. Its protein is CASSYRDTGELFF.

The J gene is TRBJ2-3, the V gene TRBV7-2; TRBD2 agrees at 10 bases. Trimming removed 5 bases from V and 5 bases from J; junction bases left unmatched: 10. This CDR3 comprises 16 residues. In germline, CDR1 is SGHTA, CDR2 FQGNSA. CDR3 sequence: CASSQLGLAVGDTQYF. CDR3 in DNA: TGTGCCAGCAGCCAACTCGGACTAGCGGTGGGAGATACGCAGTATTTT.

The chain employs TRBV11-2 and TRBJ2-3; D not resolved. Germline V gene sequence: CDR1 SGHAT, CDR2 FQNNGV. Trimming cost V 4 bases and J 3 bases, with 5 bases left between them. The CDR3 runs to 12 residues. CDR3: CASSSLTDTQYF. The CDR3 DNA sequence: TGTGCCAGCAGCTCACTTACAGATACGCAGTATTTT.

The chain is built from TRBV7-3 and TRBJ2-2, with 15 bases fitting TRBD2. V shed 4 bases, J shed 3 bases, and the junction held 6 bases outside the gene matches. The CDR3 loop spans 18 amino acids. Germline V lookup: CDR1 SGHTA, CDR2 FQGTGA. For the CDR3, the DNA is TGTGCCAGCAGCTCGGGACTAGCGGGAGGAATCGACACCGGGGAGCTGTTTTTT. This encodes CASSSGLAGGIDTGELFF.

The chain recombines TRBV28 with TRBJ1-1; D not certain. The CDR3 is made up of 14 amino acids. Trimming cost V 6 bases and J 5 bases, with 16 bases left between them. CDR1 is MDHEN, CDR2 SYDVKM, per germline. The CDR3 loop is CASSLTSARTEAFF. The CDR3 nucleotides read TGTGCCAGCAGCCTAACCAGTGCAAGGACTGAAGCTTTCTTT.

V usage is TRBV7-2 and J usage is TRBJ2-3, with D possibly being TRBD2 (6 bases). V was clipped by 1 base and J by 4 bases, with 9 bases between them. Per germline, CDR1 SGHTA and CDR2 FQGNSA. The length of the CDR3 is 14 residues. CDR3 loop: CASSLDPGADTQYF. In DNA form, the CDR3 reads TGTGCCAGCAGCTTAGATCCGGGGGCAGATACGCAGTATTTT.

About this clone itself: Other DNA sequences from this sample encode an identical CDR3 as well. V gene TRBV5-1 combines with J gene TRBJ2-3; no definite D call. Germline CDR1 reads SGHRS; CDR2 reads YFSETQ. V lost 0 bases and J lost 0, with 5 bases in between. The CDR3 has 14 residues. CDR3: CASSLVGSTDTQYF. CDR3 coding DNA: TGCGCCAGCAGCTTGGTCGGGAGCACAGATACGCAGTATTTT.

The rearrangement links TRBV7-9 to TRBJ1-4; 8 bases fit TRBD1. The junction had 12 bases not matched to a gene; V was cut back by 5 bases and J by 7 bases. The CDR3 is 16 residues long. Germline lookup yields CDR1 SEHNR and CDR2 FQNEAQ (reference sequence). CDR3 loop: CASSGGRGRGAEKLFF. Here the CDR3 DNA reads TGTGCCAGCAGCGGAGGCAGGGGGCGTGGGGCTGAAAAACTGTTTTTT.